Following are 32 T cell receptor beta chains from one sample sequenced in a study of identical twins. TCRdb reprocessed the 5' RACE reads with MiXCR, giving one entry per CDR3 protein. The table has 500,000 to 550,000 distinct CDR3 sequences, about a fifth seen once. These data also featured in a second study, about yellow fever vaccine responses in identical twins.

The sequenced sample consisted of CD4+ T cells sorted from blood. All receptors derive from a woman in her late teens or twenties in good health.

The chain is built from TRBV7-7 and TRBJ2-4; 7 positions agree with TRBD1. Germline CDR1 and CDR2: SSHAT and FNYEAQ (reference sequence). V lost 4 bases, J lost 9 bases, and 6 bases stayed unmatched. The CDR3 length is 13 residues. CDR3 sequence: CASSSTGSGIQYF. The CDR3 DNA reads as TGTGCCAGCAGCTCGACAGGGTCCGGCATTCAGTACTTC.

V usage is TRBV5-5 and J usage is TRBJ2-7; TRBD1 agrees at 8 bases. Germline CDR1 SGHKS, CDR2 YYEKEE (reference sequence). The CDR3 has 15 amino acids. J lost 0 bases, V lost 1 base, and 3 bases had no gene match. The DNA of the CDR3 is TGTGCCAGCAGCTTGAGGACAGGGTTCTCCTACGAGCAGTACGTC. As protein: CASSLRTGFSYEQYV.

This clonotype was counted only a few times. J is TRBJ2-3 and V is TRBV12-3 or TRBV12-4; 11 bases match TRBD2. V shed 5 bases and J 3 bases; nucleotides not matched to a gene: 10. This CDR3 is built from 17 residues. The CDR3 nucleotides read TGTGCCAGCAGTCCCCTTAGCGGGACTAGCGGAACAGATACGCAGTATTTT. Its protein is CASSPLSGTSGTDTQYF.

V usage is TRBV12-3 or TRBV12-4 and J usage is TRBJ2-6; the match to TRBD2 covers 7 bases. V shed 5 bases, J shed 0 bases, and the junction held 7 bases outside the gene matches. The CDR3 length is 17 residues. The CDR3 sequence: CASSKGSGGSGANVLTF. The CDR3 nucleotides are TGTGCCAGCAGTAAGGGGTCGGGAGGCTCTGGGGCCAACGTCCTGACTTTC.

To note about this clonotype: An end of the junction does not agree with germline; a read error may underlie this. V usage is TRBV12-3 or TRBV12-4 and J usage is TRBJ2-3, with 11 bases lining up with TRBD2. The CDR3 has 19 residues. The CDR3 loop is CASILRSYGLAGSTDTQYF. For the CDR3, the DNA is TGTGCCAGCATTTTACGATCTTACGGACTAGCGGGCAGCACAGATACGCAGTATTTT.

This clonotype has only a few counts. This chain uses TRBV7-9 with TRBJ2-1, with D perhaps TRBD1 or TRBD2 (5 bases each). CDR3 length equals 14 residues. V lost 1 base to trimming and J lost 2 bases, with 6 bases between them. Germline assignment: CDR1 SEHNR and CDR2 FQNEAQ (reference sequence). In DNA form, the CDR3 reads TGTGCCAGCAGCTTAGGGGACCCCTACAATGAGCAGTTCTTC. This gives the protein CASSLGDPYNEQFF.

This chain uses TRBV29-1 with TRBJ1-2, with TRBD1 matching over 9 bases. The V and J ends lost 6 bases and 4 bases, in that order; junction bases with no gene match: 6. This CDR3 region has 13 residues. Germline V gene data show CDR1 as SQVTM and CDR2 as ANQGSEA. In nucleotides, the CDR3 is TGCAGCGTAGAAACAGGGGGCGGCTATGGCTACACCTTC. It encodes CSVETGGGYGYTF.

In its sample, this clonotype was seen a few times. The V gene is TRBV20-1, the J gene TRBJ1-2; TRBD1 matches 11 bases. The V gene's germline CDR1 is DFQATT and CDR2 SNEGSKA (reference sequence). The CDR3 totals 14 residues. This CDR3 is CSALGQGDAYGYTF. In nucleotides, the CDR3 is TGCAGCGCTCTGGGACAGGGGGATGCGTATGGCTACACCTTC.

This chain connects TRBV6-1 to TRBJ1-4, with D perhaps TRBD1 (6 bases). Germline V gene data show CDR1 as MNHNS and CDR2 as SASEGT. CDR3 size: 15 residues. V shed 3 bases and J shed 5 bases, with 13 bases lying between them. CDR3 in DNA: TGTGCCAGCAGTGATACACAGGGACCGAATGAAAAACTGTTTTTT. It codes for CASSDTQGPNEKLFF.

This clonotype was recorded a few times. The chain is built from TRBV7-2 and TRBJ1-1; maybe TRBD1 (5 bases). The CDR3 has 16 amino acids. Germline CDR1 and CDR2: SGHTA and FQGNSA. Trimming stripped 4 bases from V and 0 bases from J, with 15 bases between. CDR3 DNA sequence: TGTGCCAGCAGCTACCAATGGGGCGGAATGAACACTGAAGCTTTCTTT. Its translation: CASSYQWGGMNTEAFF.

This clonotype turned up a few times. The chain joins TRBV5-1 to TRBJ2-1, with D possibly matching TRBD2 (6 bases). Germline loops: CDR1 SGHRS, CDR2 YFSETQ. The CDR3 is 16 amino acids. V was clipped by 4 bases and J by 0 bases, with 14 bases between them. The CDR3 loop is CASSPRLGSSYNEQFF. CDR3 bases: TGCGCCAGCAGCCCCCGACTCGGGAGCTCCTACAATGAGCAGTTCTTC.

This clonotype turned up a few times. This chain connects TRBV18 to TRBJ2-1; D unclear. V was clipped by 4 bases and J by 8 bases, with 12 bases between them. CDR1 and CDR2 from the germline V gene are KGHSH and LQKENI. The CDR3 consists of 13 residues. CDR3 amino acids: CASSRSGMDEQFF. CDR3 in DNA: TGTGCCAGCTCACGCTCAGGTATGGATGAGCAGTTCTTC.

The V and J genes are TRBV11-2 and TRBJ2-2; 10 bases align to TRBD1. The trim removed 3 bases at V and 7 bases at J, leaving 14 bases unmatched. This CDR3 is built from 18 residues. CDR1 and CDR2 from the germline V gene are SGHAT and FQNNGV. CDR3 in DNA: TGTGCCAGCAGCTTGTTGGACAGGGGGTATGGAAAGGTCGGGGAGCTGTTTTTT. It is translated as CASSLLDRGYGKVGELFF.

This clonotype has at least ten counts. V gene TRBV5-1 combines with J gene TRBJ1-6; D might be TRBD1 (5 bases). Germline assignment: CDR1 SGHRS and CDR2 YFSETQ. V was pared by 2 bases and J by 9 bases, with 18 bases between. The CDR3 loop spans 16 amino acids. CDR3 DNA sequence: TGCGCCAGCAGCTTACAAGGCGGGGGAACGGCTTCACCCCTCCACTTT. It yields the protein CASSLQGGGTASPLHF.

Points on this clonotype: Its ends do not fully match the called genes, so a read error is possible. The chain links TRBV6-1 to TRBJ2-1; the D gene is possibly TRBD1 (5 bases). The CDR3 has 14 residues. From germline, CDR1 is MNHNS and CDR2 SASEGT. The CDR3 protein is CASRLREPYDEQFF. The CDR3 bases are TGTGCCAGCAGACTCAGGGAACCCTACGATGAGCAGTTCTTC.

The gene calls are TRBV11-1 and TRBJ2-3; D gene ambiguous. The CDR3 runs to 18 residues. Germline CDR1 and CDR2: SGHAT and FQDESV (reference sequence). V was trimmed by 5 bases and J by 2 bases, leaving 23 bases between them. The CDR3 loop is CASSTLSTRSVFTDTQYF. In nucleotides, the CDR3 is TGTGCCAGCAGCACCTTATCTACGCGGAGTGTGTTCACAGATACGCAGTATTTT.

This clonotype has just a few counts. The V and J genes are TRBV12-3 or TRBV12-4 and TRBJ1-5, with a weak D call TRBD1 (5 bases). There are 15 residues in the CDR3. The V end lost 6 bases, the J end lost 0 bases, and 12 bases lay between the germline ends. The CDR3 DNA sequence: TGTGCCAGCAGCCCCCTGGGGGTTAGCAATCAGCCCCAGCATTTT. As protein: CASSPLGVSNQPQHF.

This clonotype was seen at least ten times. CDR3 in DNA: TGCGCCAGCAGCTTGGTAGGCCAGACCTCCTACAATGAGCAGTTCTTC. It is translated as CASSLVGQTSYNEQFF. This sequence joins TRBV5-1 and TRBJ2-1; D is undetermined. Germline CDR1 is SGHRS and CDR2 is YFSETQ. This CDR3 region has 16 residues. V was shortened by 0 bases and J by 0 bases, with 10 bases between the two germline ends.

This clonotype was observed at least ten times. The rearrangement links TRBV9 to TRBJ2-3, with TRBD2 matching 10 bases. The CDR3 totals 16 residues. With 2 bases clipped from V and 1 base from J, the junction kept 4 bases outside the gene matches. Germline loops: CDR1 SGDLS, CDR2 YYNGEE. CDR3 in amino acids: CASSVGLAGGTDTQYF. As DNA, the CDR3 is TGTGCCAGCAGCGTTGGGCTAGCGGGGGGCACAGATACGCAGTATTTT.

This chain connects TRBV5-1 to TRBJ2-2; unclear D gene. CDR1 is SGHRS and CDR2 is YFSETQ in the germline V gene. The CDR3 consists of 16 residues. Trimming stripped 1 base from V and 0 bases from J, with 10 bases between. CDR3: CASSLWPVTNTGELFF. In nucleotides, the CDR3 is TGCGCCAGCAGCTTGTGGCCAGTCACGAACACCGGGGAGCTGTTTTTT.

This clonotype was detected only a few times. The genes are TRBV20-1 and TRBJ2-1, with 8 bases matching TRBD2. Germline CDR1 and CDR2: DFQATT and SNEGSKA (reference sequence). This CDR3 contains 13 residues. J was trimmed by 7 bases and V by 4 bases; bases with no gene match: 6. Here the CDR3 DNA reads TGCAGTGCTAAGACGGGGGGGGAGAATGAGCAGTTCTTC. It is translated as CSAKTGGENEQFF.

In nucleotides, the CDR3 is TGTGCCACCAGTGATTCTTACCCTGGGGCTGAAGCTTTCTTT. Protein product: CATSDSYPGAEAFF. The rearrangement uses TRBV24-1 and TRBJ1-1, with D unclear. The germline V and J ends were trimmed by 2 bases and 6 bases, with 12 bases remaining between them. Germline V gene lookup returns CDR1 KGHDR and CDR2 SFDVKD. CDR3 length equals 14 residues.

This chain uses TRBV12-3 or TRBV12-4 with TRBJ2-5, with D uncertain. V shed 3 bases and J shed 2 bases, with 16 bases lying between them. This CDR3 contains 16 residues. The CDR3 coding sequence is TGTGCCAGCAGTTTCGGCCGCACCACGCCTCAAGAGACCCAGTACTTC. Translation gives CASSFGRTTPQETQYF.

This chain connects TRBV6-5 to TRBJ2-1; 12 positions agree with TRBD1. CDR3 length equals 16 residues. V shed 0 bases and J 6 bases; nucleotides not matched to a gene: 3. Per the germline V gene, CDR1 is MNHEY and CDR2 is SVGAGI. The CDR3 DNA is TGTGCCAGCAGTTACTCTGGGACAGGGGGCATCAATGAGCAGTTCTTC. This sequence encodes CASSYSGTGGINEQFF.

The gene calls are TRBV27 and TRBJ1-2; tentative D call: TRBD1 (6 bases). Trimming cost V 6 bases and J 3 bases, with 17 bases left between them. This CDR3 is built from 15 residues. CDR1 is MNHEY and CDR2 is SMNVEV in the germline V gene (reference sequence). CDR3 loop: CASRVKLGGDYGYTF. For the CDR3, the DNA is TGTGCCAGCAGAGTCAAGTTGGGGGGCGACTATGGCTACACCTTC.

The chain links TRBV5-1 to TRBJ2-1, with 7 bases matching TRBD2. Germline V gene data show CDR1 as SGHRS and CDR2 as YFSETQ. The V and J ends lost 4 bases and 0 bases, in that order; junction bases with no gene match: 4. The CDR3 runs to 15 residues. CDR3 protein: CASSTSVNSYNEQFF. In DNA, the CDR3 is TGCGCCAGCAGCACTAGCGTGAACTCCTACAATGAGCAGTTCTTC.

The V call is TRBV14, the J call TRBJ2-3, with D possibly TRBD2 on 6 matching bases. The ends were cut back, 0 bases at V and 4 bases at J, with 11 bases in the middle. Germline V gene sequence: CDR1 SGHDN, CDR2 FVKESK. The CDR3 sequence is 15 residues long. Here the CDR3 DNA reads TGTGCCAGCAGCCAAGACGGGACTCCCTCAGATACGCAGTATTTT. Residues: CASSQDGTPSDTQYF.

The sample holds a few counts of this clonotype. This rearrangement joins TRBV20-1 to TRBJ2-2; 10 bases are shared with TRBD2. The J segment lost 6 bases and the V segment lost 4 bases, leaving 2 bases of the junction unmatched. The CDR3 sequence is 13 residues long. Looked up from germline, CDR1 is DFQATT and CDR2 is SNEGSKA (reference sequence). This chain's CDR3 is CSATSGGAGELFF. As DNA, the CDR3 is TGCAGTGCTACTAGCGGGGGAGCCGGGGAGCTGTTTTTT.

The rearrangement joins TRBV20-1 to TRBJ2-3, with D perhaps matching TRBD1 (5 bases). From germline, CDR1 is DFQATT and CDR2 SNEGSKA (reference sequence). CDR3 size: 13 residues. Trimming removed 5 bases from V and 5 bases from J, with 14 bases in between. In DNA form, the CDR3 reads TGCAGTGCTCAGGGTGTAGCTCTAGATACGCAGTATTTT. It translates to CSAQGVALDTQYF.

This clonotype has a count of ten or more. This chain joins TRBV3-1 and TRBJ2-2, with D tentatively TRBD2 (6 bases). Trimming removed 3 bases from V and 0 bases from J, with 8 bases in between. Germline V gene lookup returns CDR1 LGHDT and CDR2 YNNKEL (reference sequence). The CDR3 runs 15 residues. The CDR3 bases are TGTGCCAGCAGCCAGGGGGGTACGAACACCGGGGAGCTGTTTTTT. This codes for CASSQGGTNTGELFF.

The chain carries TRBV12-3 or TRBV12-4 and TRBJ2-1; a weak D match, TRBD2 (6 bases). The CDR3 spans 15 residues. V was pared by 5 bases and J by 7 bases, with 18 bases between. CDR3 sequence reads: CASSPNRGFSNEQFF. DNA of the CDR3: TGTGCCAGCAGTCCTAACCGGGGGTTCAGTAATGAGCAGTTCTTC.

This clonotype was counted a few times. The rearrangement links TRBV2 to TRBJ2-3; 8 nucleotides line up with TRBD1. The V gene's germline CDR1 is SNHLY and CDR2 FYNNEI. The junction had 7 bases not matched to a gene; V was cut back by 1 base and J by 4 bases. The CDR3 runs to 16 residues. The CDR3 coding sequence is TGTGCCAGCAGTGAAGAGACAGGGGTGGGTGCAGATACGCAGTATTTT. It specifies CASSEETGVGADTQYF.